This T cell receptor beta chain was sequenced in a study of cytomegalovirus exposure and HLA in healthy donors. CDR3 length: 16 residues. Trimming removed 7 bases at V and 0 bases at J, with 16 bases between. CDR1 MDHEN and CDR2 SYDVKM come from the germline V gene. Study findings and constraints: 150 to 200 TCR beta chains were listed as cytomegalovirus-associated. Reportedly, TCR beta sequences accurately predicted HLA-A and HLA-B alleles in most subjects. In a later analysis, at a false discovery rate of 0.05, 17,000 or so TCR beta sequences were associated with HLA alleles.

With regard to this clone: The antigen is not known.

Vbeta (60) and Jbeta (13) primers were used in the PCR. Libraries were prepared by immunoSEQ multiplex PCR; TCRdb keeps only in-frame clonotypes and omits some of them. This sample has some 110,000 clones, with approximately 11% found just once. All the people who gave samples were healthy bone marrow donors. This receptor was taken from a man aged 35 to 55 in good health and CMV-seropositive. The chain couples TRBV28 to TRBJ1-3; tentatively, D is TRBD1 (5 bases). The specimen was PBMCs. In nucleotides, the CDR3 is TGTGCCAGCACGAACATAGGGGTAACCTCTGGAAACACCATATATTTT. Its protein product is CASTNIGVTSGNTIYF. The variable domain in full, completed from reference TRBV28 and TRBJ1-3, reads DVKVTQSSRYLVKRTGEKVFLECVQDMDHENMFWYRQDPGLGLRLIYFSYDVKMKEKGDIPEGYSVSREKKERFSLILESASTNQTSMYLCASTNIGVTSGNTIYFGEGSWLTVV.